This TCR beta chain was identified during a study of graft-versus-host responses after intestinal transplantation. Measured with immunoSEQ multiplex PCR; TCRdb has only the in-frame clones, and not every one. The repertoire holds about 90,000 clones, with over 85% as singletons. Study conclusions and caveats: Patients who carried graft-donor T cell macrochimerism also had high graft-versus-host to host-versus-graft clonal ratios in their allografts.

Note on this clone: Its antigen is not known.

The V and J ends lost 6 bases and 7 bases, in that order; junction bases with no gene match: 4. Germline V CDR1 and CDR2: MNHEY, SMNVEV (reference sequence). The CDR3 runs to 13 residues. The sequences come from unstimulated CD8+ T cells sorted from spleen or lymph node cells, collected before transplant. The chain couples TRBV27 to TRBJ2-1; 9 positions agree with TRBD1. This receptor was obtained from a human donor who was the organ donor for an intestinal transplant. Here the CDR3 reads CASRPQGANEQFF. Here the CDR3 DNA reads TGTGCCAGCAGACCACAGGGGGCGAATGAGCAGTTCTTC.